This is a list of T cell receptor beta chains from one sample in a study of OX40 agonist ivuxolimab in advanced cancers. Some clones are missing from TCRdb's copy, which holds only in-frame ones; the method was immunoSEQ multiplex PCR. The profile shows approximately 64,000 clones, 80% to 90% of them singletons. The material sequenced was CD4+ or CD8+ T cells sorted from blood, taken in a trial of the OX40 agonist ivuxolimab. Every receptor here comes from an adult with an advanced solid tumor such as melanoma, head and neck, liver or kidney cancer. Each CDR3 is given with its conserved first and last residue. Fields, in order: D gene, clone size, V gene, J gene, CDR3 protein, CDR3 DNA. The D gene is left open where the match is weak. Some rows mark clone size as missing; the rest say once, few, many or name a class of expanded clone.

.	few	TRBV4-1	TRBJ1-5	CASSQDTSRQPQHF	TGCGCCAGCAGCCAGGACACCTCACGGCAGCCCCAGCATTTT
.	.	TRBV9	TRBJ2-1	CASSVYDSRGRNEQFF	TGTGCCAGCAGCGTCTACGACAGCCGGGGTAGGAATGAGCAGTTCTTC
.	few	TRBV4-3	TRBJ1-6	CASSQARDWSPLHF	TGCGCCAGCAGCCAAGCCAGGGATTGGTCACCCCTCCACTTT
.	.	TRBV7-2	TRBJ1-1	CASSLGTRGIGAFF	TGTGCCAGCAGCTTAGGTACAAGGGGTATAGGGGCTTTCTTT
.	once	TRBV7-3	TRBJ2-5	CASSLGVRSRWEAQYF	TGTGCCAGCAGCTTAGGGGTGCGCTCTAGGTGGGAGGCCCAGTACTTC
TRBD2	.	TRBV4-1	TRBJ2-2	CASSQDSGRGGGNTGELFF	TGCGCCAGCAGCCAAGATTCGGGCCGCGGGGGGGGAAACACCGGGGAGCTGTTTTTT
.	.	TRBV14	TRBJ2-2	CASSPLWGVDTGELFF	TGTGCCAGCAGCCCCCTTTGGGGGGTGGACACCGGGGAGCTGTTTTTT
TRBD1	.	TRBV19	TRBJ1-1	CASRSTGDTEAFF	TGTGCCAGTAGGTCTACAGGGGACACTGAAGCTTTCTTT
TRBD1	.	TRBV5-1	TRBJ2-7	CASSPDRGEQYF	TGCGCCAGCAGTCCTGACAGGGGCGAGCAGTACTTC
TRBD1	.	TRBV9	TRBJ1-1	CASQNRGTMNTEAFF	TGTGCCAGCCAAAACAGGGGCACGATGAACACTGAAGCTTTCTTT
.	.	TRBV4-2	TRBJ1-6	CASSLGQGNSPLHF	TGTGCCAGCAGCTTGGGGCAGGGGAACTCACCCCTCCACTTT
TRBD2	.	TRBV2	TRBJ2-7	CASRGVAGISYEQYF	TGTGCCAGCAGGGGCGTAGCGGGGATTAGCTACGAGCAGTACTTC
.	.	TRBV5-4	TRBJ1-2	CASSLSDTRAYGYTF	TGTGCCAGCAGCTTGAGTGACACTCGGGCCTATGGCTACACCTTC
.	.	TRBV5-1	TRBJ1-2	CASSLTLTMGGYTF	TGCGCCAGCAGTCTGACATTGACCATGGGTGGCTACACCTTC
.	.	TRBV9	TRBJ2-3	CASSVVGTRTDTQYF	TGTGCCAGCAGCGTAGTTGGGACACGCACAGATACGCAGTATTTT
TRBD1	.	TRBV6-1	TRBJ1-1	CASSGQGNTEAFF	TGTGCCAGCAGTGGACAGGGGAACACTGAAGCTTTCTTT
.	.	TRBV5-4	TRBJ2-2	CASSLVGGFYTGELFF	TGTGCCAGCAGCTTGGTGGGCGGGTTCTACACCGGGGAGCTGTTTTTT
.	once	TRBV6-6	TRBJ1-4	CASSTLGVEKLFF	TGTGCCAGCAGCACCCTCGGGGTTGAAAAACTGTTTTTT
.	.	TRBV5-1	TRBJ1-1	CASKVEGDGEAFF	TGCGCCAGCAAAGTGGAGGGGGACGGAGAAGCTTTCTTT
.	.	TRBV28	TRBJ1-5	CASSSGFSRNNQPQHF	TGTGCCAGCAGCTCGGGGTTCAGCCGCAACAATCAGCCCCAGCATTTT
TRBD1	.	TRBV5-1	TRBJ2-7	CASSAAQGTLFYEQYF	TGCGCCAGCAGCGCAGCACAGGGGACCCTTTTCTACGAGCAGTACTTC
.	once	TRBV7-2	TRBJ1-6	CASSLGIVIHF	TGTGCCAGCAGCCTGGGCATAGTGATCCACTTT
TRBD2	.	TRBV7-6	TRBJ2-3	CASRTSGGAVDTQYF	TGTGCCAGCAGGACTAGCGGGGGGGCCGTCGATACGCAGTATTTT
.	few	TRBV7-2	TRBJ1-6	CASSFRATARDSPLHF	TGTGCCAGCAGCTTCCGGGCCACGGCTCGTGATTCACCCCTCCACTTT
.	.	TRBV25-1	TRBJ2-5	CASSFQETQYF	TGTGCCAGCAGTTTCCAAGAGACCCAGTACTTC
.	.	TRBV7-2	TRBJ2-7	CASSFVHYEQYF	TGTGCCAGCAGCTTTGTGCACTACGAGCAGTACTTC
.	.	TRBV11-2	TRBJ2-6	CASGTGANVLTF	TGTGCCAGCGGGACCGGGGCCAACGTCCTGACTTTC
TRBD1	.	TRBV6-1	TRBJ1-2	CASIGDRGGGYTF	TGTGCCAGCATCGGCGACAGGGGCGGCGGCTACACCTTC
TRBD1	.	TRBV10-3	TRBJ1-4	CAISDRTGVGEKLFF	TGTGCCATCAGTGACCGGACAGGGGTAGGAGAAAAACTGTTTTTT
TRBD1	.	TRBV10-3	TRBJ2-7	CATWTGGDEQYF	TGTGCTACATGGACAGGGGGGGACGAGCAGTACTTC
.	.	TRBV6-1	TRBJ1-2	CASSDPRVFNYGYTF	TGTGCCAGCAGTGACCCGAGAGTATTCAACTATGGCTACACCTTC
.	.	TRBV29-1	TRBJ1-4	CSVKGGYEKLFF	TGCAGCGTTAAGGGGGGCTATGAAAAACTGTTTTTT
TRBD2	.	TRBV11-2	TRBJ2-5	CASSPSWEGGETQYF	TGTGCCAGCAGCCCAAGTTGGGAGGGCGGAGAGACCCAGTACTTC
.	few	TRBV5-6	TRBJ2-3	CASTLTPQGRPDTQYF	TGTGCCAGCACCCTAACTCCCCAGGGGAGGCCAGATACGCAGTATTTT
.	.	TRBV4-1	TRBJ2-7	CASSQDRAGTTYEQYF	TGCGCCAGCAGCCAAGATAGAGCAGGTACTACCTACGAGCAGTACTTC
TRBD1	.	TRBV5-6	TRBJ2-2	CASSLSQGGGNGELFF	TGTGCCAGCAGCTTGTCACAGGGGGGAGGAAACGGGGAGCTGTTTTTT
.	.	TRBV28	TRBJ1-6	CASSLGPGVSNSPLHF	TGTGCCAGCAGTTTAGGGCCAGGGGTTTCTAATTCACCCCTCCACTTT
TRBD1	.	TRBV14	TRBJ1-5	CASSRDRGQNQPQHF	TGTGCCAGCAGCCGGGACAGGGGTCAAAATCAGCCCCAGCATTTT
.	few	TRBV5-1	TRBJ2-6	CASSPRSGANVLTF	TGCGCCAGCAGCCCCCGCTCTGGGGCCAACGTCCTGACTTTC
.	.	TRBV30	TRBJ1-2	CACGVGVGYGYTF	TGTGCCTGTGGGGTTGGGGTTGGGTATGGCTACACCTTC
.	.	TRBV6-5	TRBJ1-2	CASSYRGDGGYGYTF	TGTGCCAGCAGTTACCGGGGGGACGGGGGCTATGGCTACACCTTC
.	.	TRBV5-1	TRBJ1-1	CASSNLGGAGTEAFF	TGCGCCAGCAGCAATTTGGGGGGCGCGGGGACTGAAGCTTTCTTT
TRBD1	once	TRBV5-1	TRBJ2-1	CASSTNRGPDEQFF	TGCGCCAGCAGCACGAACAGGGGGCCAGATGAGCAGTTCTTC
TRBD1	.	TRBV11-2	TRBJ2-1	CASSLARGLNEQFF	TGTGCCAGCAGCTTAGCCAGGGGGCTGAATGAGCAGTTCTTC
.	.	TRBV30	TRBJ1-1	CAWSVLGVVRQTNTEAFF	TGTGCCTGGAGTGTACTCGGGGTTGTACGACAGACTAACACTGAAGCTTTCTTT
.	once	TRBV2	TRBJ2-7	CASNGAGDYEQYF	TGTGCCAGCAACGGGGCAGGGGATTACGAGCAGTACTTC
.	.	TRBV30	TRBJ2-6	CAWCVPGANVLTF	TGTGCCTGGTGCGTTCCTGGGGCCAACGTCCTGACTTTC
.	.	TRBV11-1	TRBJ2-2	CASSLTSAPGELFF	TGTGCCAGCAGCTTAACTAGTGCCCCCGGGGAGCTGTTTTTT
TRBD1	.	TRBV19	TRBJ1-1	CASSSPPDRPFRGTEAFF	TGTGCCAGTAGTTCCCCCCCGGACAGGCCATTTCGAGGCACTGAAGCTTTCTTT
.	.	TRBV10-2	TRBJ1-1	CASSRGSTFGPEAFF	TGCGCCAGCAGTAGGGGTTCAACCTTTGGCCCTGAAGCTTTCTTT
TRBD1	.	TRBV19	TRBJ2-7	CASSKALGQGQYEQYF	TGTGCCAGTAGTAAGGCTCTGGGACAGGGCCAATACGAGCAGTACTTC
.	once	TRBV6-1	TRBJ1-5	CASSPDRNQPQHF	TGTGCCAGCAGCCCCGACAGAAATCAGCCCCAGCATTTT
.	.	TRBV4-3	TRBJ2-7	CASSQEQGLGYEQYF	TGCGCCAGCAGCCAGGAACAGGGACTGGGGTACGAGCAGTACTTC
TRBD2	.	TRBV5-1	TRBJ2-1	CASSLLAGANNEQFF	TGCGCCAGCAGCTTGTTAGCGGGGGCCAACAATGAGCAGTTCTTC
.	.	TRBV5-1	TRBJ1-2	CASSLVGVWGYTF	TGCGCCAGCAGCTTGGTCGGGGTTTGGGGCTACACCTTC